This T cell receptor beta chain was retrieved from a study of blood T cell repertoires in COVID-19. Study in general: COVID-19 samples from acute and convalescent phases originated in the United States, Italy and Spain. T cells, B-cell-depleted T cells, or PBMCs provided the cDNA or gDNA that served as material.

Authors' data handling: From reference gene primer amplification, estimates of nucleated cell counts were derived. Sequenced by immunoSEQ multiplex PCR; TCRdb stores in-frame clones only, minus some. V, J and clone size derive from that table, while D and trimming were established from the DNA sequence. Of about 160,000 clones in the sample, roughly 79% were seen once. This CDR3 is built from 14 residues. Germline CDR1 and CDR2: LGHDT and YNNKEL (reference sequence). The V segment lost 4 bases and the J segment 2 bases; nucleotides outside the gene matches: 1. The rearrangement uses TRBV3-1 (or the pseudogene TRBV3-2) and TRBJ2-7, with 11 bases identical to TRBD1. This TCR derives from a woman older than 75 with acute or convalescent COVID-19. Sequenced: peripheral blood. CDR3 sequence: CASSRGQGAYEQYF. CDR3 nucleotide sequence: TGTGCCAGCAGCCGGGGACAGGGGGCCTACGAGCAGTACTTC.